Presented here are 6 T cell receptor beta chains from one specimen sequenced in a study of blood T cell repertoires in COVID-19. Sequenced by immunoSEQ multiplex PCR; TCRdb stores in-frame clones only, minus some. The sample includes more than 150,000 clones, around nine tenths of them seen just once. Sequences were obtained from peripheral blood. All receptors come from a woman between 65 and 79 years old with COVID-19, enrolled during active disease.

The chain couples TRBV5-1 to TRBJ1-4, with TRBD1 matching over 9 bases. Germline CDR1 reads SGHRS; CDR2 reads YFSETQ. The junction had 8 bases not matched to a gene; V was cut back by 0 bases and J by 8 bases. The CDR3 runs to 16 residues. Here the CDR3 reads CASSLGTGAFEEKLFF. CDR3 nucleotide sequence: TGCGCCAGCAGCTTGGGGACAGGGGCATTTGAAGAAAAACTGTTTTTT.

The chain recombines TRBV27 with TRBJ1-2, with D uncertain. Germline CDR1 and CDR2: MNHEY and SMNVEV (reference sequence). The CDR3 is made up of 15 amino acids. The V end lost 3 bases, the J end lost 4 bases, and 15 bases lay between the germline ends. CDR3 amino acids: CASSFQSRPIYGYTF. The CDR3 bases are TGTGCCAGCAGTTTTCAGTCGAGGCCTATCTATGGCTACACCTTC.

The chain uses TRBV5-6 and TRBJ2-1; D may be TRBD2 (5 bases). Trimming took 4 bases from V and 3 from J, leaving 17 bases between them. CDR3 size: 16 residues. Germline V gives CDR1 SGHDT, CDR2 YYEEEE. As DNA, the CDR3 is TGTGCCAGCAGCCCGGACGGGGTCACCTACTACAATGAGCAGTTCTTC. Its translation: CASSPDGVTYYNEQFF.

This clone was detected a few times. V is TRBV18 and J is TRBJ1-2, with TRBD1 matching over 7 bases. The CDR3 has 16 amino acids. Germline V gives CDR1 KGHSH, CDR2 LQKENI. V was clipped by 3 bases and J by 2 bases; unmatched bases: 9. The CDR3 here is CASSPITGVENYGYTF. The CDR3, as DNA: TGTGCCAGCTCACCTATAACAGGGGTAGAAAACTATGGCTACACCTTC.

J is TRBJ1-1 and V is TRBV2; the D gene is possibly TRBD1 (5 bases). The V end was cut by 6 bases, the J end by 5 bases, with 16 bases between. This CDR3 region has 14 residues. Germline CDR1 reads SNHLY; CDR2 reads FYNNEI. Here the CDR3 DNA reads TGTGCCAGCAGGGGAGGGGCCTCGGGGACTGAAGCTTTCTTT. Translated, it gives CASRGGASGTEAFF.

This rearrangement joins TRBV2 to TRBJ1-2; no clear D. The CDR3 extends over 13 amino acids. Germline V gene lookup returns CDR1 SNHLY and CDR2 FYNNEI. With 4 bases removed from V and 4 bases from J, the gap between germline ends came to 10 bases. CDR3 DNA: TGTGCCAGCAGTGGAACAGCTTCCTATGGCTACACCTTC. Translation: CASSGTASYGYTF. Full variable domain (outside the CDR3, taken from reference TRBV2 and TRBJ1-2): EPEVTQTPSHQVTQMGQEVILRCVPISNHLYFYWYRQILGQKVEFLVSFYNNEISEKSEIFDDQFSVERPDGSNFTLKIRSTKLEDSAMYFCASSGTASYGYTFGSGTRLTVV.